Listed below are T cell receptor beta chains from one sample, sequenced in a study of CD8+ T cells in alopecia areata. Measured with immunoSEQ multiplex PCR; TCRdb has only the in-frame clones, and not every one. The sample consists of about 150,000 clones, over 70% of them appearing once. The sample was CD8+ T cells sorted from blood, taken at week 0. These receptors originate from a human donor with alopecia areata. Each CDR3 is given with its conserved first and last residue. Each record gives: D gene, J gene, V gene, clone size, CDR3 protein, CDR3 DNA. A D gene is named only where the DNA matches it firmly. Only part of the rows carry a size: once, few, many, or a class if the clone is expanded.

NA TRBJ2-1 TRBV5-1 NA CASSTETVMSYNEQFF TGCGCCAGCAGCACGGAGACAGTCATGTCCTACAATGAGCAGTTCTTC
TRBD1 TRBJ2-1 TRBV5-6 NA CASSLMGQGEENEQFF TGTGCCAGCAGCTTGATGGGACAGGGGGAGGAGAATGAGCAGTTCTTC
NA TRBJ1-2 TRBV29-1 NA CSVHLRPYGYTF TGCAGCGTTCACCTACGTCCCTATGGCTACACCTTC
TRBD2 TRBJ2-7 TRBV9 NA CASSAQWGTSVDYEQYF TGTGCCAGCAGCGCTCAATGGGGGACTAGCGTTGACTACGAGCAGTACTTC
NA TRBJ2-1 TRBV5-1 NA CASGPGTSLRDEQFF TGCGCCAGCGGCCCTGGGACTTCCCTTCGGGATGAGCAGTTCTTC
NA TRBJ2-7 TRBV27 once CASSLQGYEQYF TGTGCCAGCAGTCTCCAGGGGTACGAGCAGTACTTC
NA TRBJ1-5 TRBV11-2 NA CASSLGFQDKNQPQHF TGTGCCAGCAGCTTAGGATTCCAGGATAAGAATCAGCCCCAGCATTTT
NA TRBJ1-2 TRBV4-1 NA CASSQGTGPAGYTF TGCGCCAGCAGCCAGGGGACCGGTCCGGCTGGCTACACCTTC
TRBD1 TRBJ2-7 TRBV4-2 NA CASSPGTDSYEQYF TGTGCCAGCAGCCCCGGGACAGACTCCTACGAGCAGTACTTC
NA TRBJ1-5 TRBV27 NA CASSLARGVQPQHF TGTGCCAGCAGTTTAGCCCGAGGGGTTCAGCCCCAGCATTTT
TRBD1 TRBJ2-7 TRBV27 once CASMQTGISYEQYF TGTGCCAGCATGCAGACAGGGATTTCCTACGAGCAGTACTTC
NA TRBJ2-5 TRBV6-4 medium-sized CASSETPEETQYF TGTGCCAGCAGCGAGACACCAGAAGAGACCCAGTACTTC
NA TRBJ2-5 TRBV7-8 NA CASSSPLLETQYF TGTGCCAGCAGCTCACCCCTTCTTGAGACCCAGTACTTC
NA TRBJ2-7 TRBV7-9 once CASSLLYEQYF TGTGCCAGCAGCTTGTTGTACGAGCAGTACTTC
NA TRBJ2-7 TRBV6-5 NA CASRTGQWISYEQYF TGTGCCAGCAGGACAGGACAGTGGATTTCCTACGAGCAGTACTTC
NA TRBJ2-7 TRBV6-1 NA CASSPPRRSSYEQYF TGTGCCAGCAGTCCCCCTAGAAGAAGCTCCTACGAGCAGTACTTC
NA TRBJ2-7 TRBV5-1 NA CASSEGDRFSYEQYF TGCGCCAGCAGCGAAGGGGACCGCTTCTCCTACGAGCAGTACTTC
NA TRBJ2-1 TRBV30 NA CAESGPENEQFF TGTGCCGAGAGCGGGCCGGAAAATGAGCAGTTCTTC
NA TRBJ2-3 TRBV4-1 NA CASSQGGGGRGWDTQYF TGCGCCAGCAGCCAAGGTGGCGGAGGGCGAGGTTGGGATACGCAGTATTTT
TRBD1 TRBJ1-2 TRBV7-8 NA CASSHYGTGAFNYGYTF TGTGCCAGCAGCCACTACGGGACAGGGGCCTTTAACTATGGCTACACCTTC
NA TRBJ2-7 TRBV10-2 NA CASSEGAGFLEQYF TGCGCCAGCAGTGAGGGTGCGGGGTTCCTAGAGCAGTACTTC
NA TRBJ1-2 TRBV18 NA CASSPRDILSYGYTF TGTGCCAGCTCACCACGGGACATACTGAGTTATGGCTACACCTTC
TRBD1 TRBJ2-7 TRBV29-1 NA CSVEDPGTGLYEQYF TGCAGCGTTGAAGATCCGGGGACAGGGTTATACGAGCAGTACTTC
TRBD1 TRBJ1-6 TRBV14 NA CASSQGWTGLYNSPLHF TGTGCCAGCAGCCAAGGATGGACAGGGTTGTATAATTCACCCCTCCACTTT
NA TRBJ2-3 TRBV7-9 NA CASSLGDGIDTQYF TGTGCCAGCAGCTTAGGAGACGGGATAGATACGCAGTATTTT
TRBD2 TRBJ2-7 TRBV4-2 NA CASSQDQAGGLYEQYF TGTGCCAGCAGCCAAGACCAGGCGGGAGGGCTGTACGAGCAGTACTTC
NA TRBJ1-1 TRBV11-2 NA CASSFGLFEAFF TGTGCCAGCAGCTTCGGACTCTTTGAAGCTTTCTTT
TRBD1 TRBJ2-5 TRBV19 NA CASSPWDREQETQYF TGTGCCAGTAGTCCTTGGGACAGGGAACAAGAGACCCAGTACTTC
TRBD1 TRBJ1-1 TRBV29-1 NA CSVEDQKGAISEAFF TGCAGCGTTGAAGATCAAAAGGGGGCAATCTCTGAAGCTTTCTTT
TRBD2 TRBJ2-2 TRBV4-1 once CASSQDLRSGMRAGELFF TGCGCCAGCAGCCAAGATTTGAGGAGCGGGATGCGTGCCGGGGAGCTGTTTTTT
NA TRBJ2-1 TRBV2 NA CASSGGHRALGEQFF TGTGCCAGCAGTGGGGGGCACCGGGCGCTGGGTGAGCAGTTCTTC
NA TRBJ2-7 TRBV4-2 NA CASSQEVGSSSYEQYF TGTGCCAGCAGCCAAGAAGTGGGCAGCTCCTCCTACGAGCAGTACTTC
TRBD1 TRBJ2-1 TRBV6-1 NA CASSETSPTGIATRNEQFF TGTGCCAGCAGTGAAACCTCCCCGACAGGGATTGCAACTAGAAATGAGCAGTTCTTC
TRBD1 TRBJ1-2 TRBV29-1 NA CSVSPGQGAYGYTF TGCAGCGTGTCGCCGGGACAGGGAGCCTATGGCTACACCTTC
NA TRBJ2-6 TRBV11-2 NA CASSPRPSVLTF TGTGCCAGCAGCCCCAGGCCCAGCGTCCTGACTTTC
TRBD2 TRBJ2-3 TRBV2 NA CASRGLAGRHTYTQYF TGTGCCAGCAGAGGACTAGCGGGGAGACACACATATACGCAGTATTTT
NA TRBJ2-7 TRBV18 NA CASSPRDSPYEQYF TGTGCCAGCTCACCCCGGGACTCCCCCTACGAGCAGTACTTC
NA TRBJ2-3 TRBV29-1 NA CSVPGPGADTQYF TGCAGCGTTCCAGGGCCGGGGGCAGATACGCAGTATTTT
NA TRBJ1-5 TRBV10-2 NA CASKGLSNQPQHF TGCGCCAGCAAGGGGCTAAGCAATCAGCCCCAGCATTTT
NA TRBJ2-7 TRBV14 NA CASSHPGSPRDEQYF TGTGCCAGCAGCCACCCCGGGTCCCCCCGCGACGAGCAGTACTTC
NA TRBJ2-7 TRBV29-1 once CSVEGQPNYEQYF TGCAGCGTTGAAGGACAGCCTAACTACGAGCAGTACTTC
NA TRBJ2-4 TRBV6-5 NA CASSKRDIQYF TGTGCCAGCAGCAAAAGGGACATTCAGTACTTC
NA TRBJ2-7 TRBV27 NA CASSLSSPSGGFYEQYF TGTGCCAGCAGTTTATCGTCACCGTCCGGGGGCTTCTACGAGCAGTACTTC
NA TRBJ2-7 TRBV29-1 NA CSVTGTDSYEQYF TGCAGCGTAACCGGGACTGACTCCTACGAGCAGTACTTC
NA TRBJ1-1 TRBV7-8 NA CASSLAPSPEAFF TGTGCCAGCAGCTTAGCGCCTAGCCCTGAAGCTTTCTTT
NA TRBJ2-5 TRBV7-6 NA CASSLAPGIQETQYF TGTGCCAGCAGCTTAGCGCCCGGGATTCAAGAGACCCAGTACTTC
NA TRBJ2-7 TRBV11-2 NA CASSLVQGHYEQYF TGTGCCAGCAGCTTAGTTCAGGGACACTACGAGCAGTACTTC